Following are 12 T cell receptor beta chains from one sample sequenced in a study of vaccination and CD4 T cells after COVID-19. The treatment denotes: roughly nine-day PBMC culture with coronavirus spike peptide pools or control peptides (ViraFEST assay). Which antigens these TCRs recognize remains unknown. With the Oncomine TCR Beta short-read assay, DNA from cultured CD4+ T cells was sequenced. TCRdb re-called the PCR reads with MiXCR, one entry per CDR3 protein. The sample shows about 12,000 distinct CDR3 sequences, approximately 32% of them seen only once. Here the sequenced sample was CD4+ T cells from blood, cultured in vitro, taken before SARS-CoV-2 vaccination. The origin of the receptors is a human donor who received a COVID-19 vaccine.

This clonotype was recorded a few times. The J gene is TRBJ2-3, the V gene TRBV20-1, with 8 bases aligning to TRBD2. This CDR3 has 12 residues. V lost 6 bases and J lost 5; bases outside the gene matches: 4. Germline assignment: CDR1 DFQATT and CDR2 SNEGSKA (reference sequence). The CDR3 region is CSASLAGDTQYF. The DNA for the CDR3 is TGCAGTGCAAGTCTAGCGGGAGATACGCAGTATTTT.

This clonotype showed up just a few times. J is TRBJ1-1 and V is TRBV2; maybe TRBD1 (6 bases). With 5 bases removed from V and 3 bases from J, the gap between germline ends came to 7 bases. The CDR3 has 12 amino acids. CDR1 and CDR2 from the germline V gene are SNHLY and FYNNEI. Here the CDR3 DNA reads TGTGCCAGCAGTCGGACAGACACTGAAGCTTTCTTT. Amino acid sequence: CASSRTDTEAFF.

This clonotype was seen more than once but under ten times. This rearrangement joins TRBV2 to TRBJ2-3; 13 nucleotides match TRBD2. V lost 11 bases, J lost 3 bases, and 8 bases stayed unmatched. The CDR3 consists of 15 residues. CDR1 SNHLY and CDR2 FYNNEI come from the germline V gene. The CDR3 DNA sequence: TGTGCCGGAACTAGCGGGGGGGATGCAACAGATACGCAGTATTTT. It specifies CAGTSGGDATDTQYF.

The V call is TRBV6-4, the J call TRBJ2-3; 11 bases map to TRBD2. From germline, CDR1 is MRHNA and CDR2 SNTAGT. With V trimmed by 2 bases and J by 1 base, 5 bases remained unmatched. The CDR3 runs 17 residues. The CDR3 DNA follows: TGTGCCAGCAGTGACGGAGGGACTAGCGGAGGCACAGATACGCAGTATTTT. It translates to CASSDGGTSGGTDTQYF.

The table lists this clonotype with a few counts. This rearrangement joins TRBV12-3 or TRBV12-4 to TRBJ2-2; D is possibly TRBD2 (6 bases). V was cut by 5 bases and J by 2 bases, with 9 bases left in between. CDR3 length: 14 residues. CDR3 coding DNA: TGTGCCAGCAGTATAGGACTAAACACCGGGGAGCTGTTTTTT. This translates into CASSIGLNTGELFF.

The chain uses TRBV30 and TRBJ2-5; D not resolved. Trimming cost V 2 bases and J 0 bases, with 7 bases left between them. Germline V CDR1 and CDR2: GTSNPN, SVGIG (reference sequence). The CDR3 extends over 13 amino acids. CDR3 nucleotides: TGTGCCTGGAGTCTGGGCCACCAAGAGACCCAGTACTTC. Translated: CAWSLGHQETQYF.

This clonotype was observed a handful of times. This sequence joins TRBV6-1 and TRBJ2-5; D may be TRBD2 (6 bases). V was shortened by 3 bases and J by 5 bases, with 22 bases between the two germline ends. The germline gives CDR1 MNHNS, CDR2 SASEGT. The CDR3 runs to 17 residues. The CDR3 sequence is CASSESAYGGVRETQYF. CDR3 DNA: TGTGCCAGCAGTGAGTCGGCTTATGGAGGGGTAAGGGAGACCCAGTACTTC.

This clonotype was found once. The V call is TRBV18, the J call TRBJ2-7; 10 positions match TRBD1. The V segment lost 5 bases and the J segment 1 base; nucleotides outside the gene matches: 11. The germline CDR1 and CDR2 sequences are KGHSH and LQKENI. The CDR3 spans 17 residues. The CDR3 coding sequence is TGTGCCAGCTCATCGGTAGTCGGACAGGGGGTTTCCTACGAGCAGTACTTC. It translates to CASSSVVGQGVSYEQYF. Variable domain in full (rest from reference TRBV18 and TRBJ2-7): NAGVMQNPRHLVRRRGQEARLRCSPMKGHSHVYWYRQLPEEGLKFMVYLQKENIIDESGMPKERFSAEFPKEGPSILRIQQVVRGDSAAYFCASSSVVGQGVSYEQYFGPGTRLTVT.

This clonotype was seen only a few times. The chain combines TRBV5-1 with TRBJ2-1; the match to TRBD1 covers 10 bases. Per the germline V gene, CDR1 is SGHRS and CDR2 is YFSETQ. V was clipped by 4 bases and J by 7 bases; unmatched bases: 8. This CDR3 contains 15 residues. CDR3 in amino acids: CASSPGDRGANEQFF. The CDR3 DNA is TGCGCCAGCAGCCCGGGGGACAGGGGTGCTAATGAGCAGTTCTTC. Based on the CDR3 plus reference TRBV5-1 and TRBJ2-1, the full variable domain is KAGVTQTPRYLIKTRGQQVTLSCSPISGHRSVSWYQQTPGQGLQFLFEYFSETQRNKGNFPGRFSGRQFSNSRSEMNVSTLELGDSALYLCASSPGDRGANEQFFGPGTRLTVL.

The chain is built from TRBV12-3 or TRBV12-4 and TRBJ2-3; D ambiguous. CDR3 length: 12 residues. V gave up 5 bases and J gave up 6 bases, with 9 bases separating them. This CDR3 is CASSRLGDTQYF. CDR3 DNA: TGTGCCAGCAGTCGTCTCGGGGATACGCAGTATTTT.

This clonotype has a handful of counts. The chain carries TRBV6-2 or TRBV6-3 and TRBJ1-2; D is unresolved. This CDR3 has 14 amino acids. Trimming cost V 6 bases and J 0 bases, with 11 bases left between them. The germline V gene encodes CDR1 MNHEY and CDR2 SVGEGT. CDR3: CASREPGPNYGYTF. For the CDR3, the DNA is TGTGCCAGCAGGGAGCCGGGCCCTAACTATGGCTACACCTTC.

The chain joins TRBV24-1 to TRBJ2-7; the match to TRBD2 covers 10 bases. In germline, CDR1 is KGHDR, CDR2 SFDVKD. With 4 bases clipped from V and 1 base from J, the junction kept 6 bases outside the gene matches. The CDR3 spans 16 residues. CDR3 nucleotide sequence: TGTGCCACCAGTGACCTAGCGGGGGAGCGGTCCTACGAGCAGTACTTC. Its translation is CATSDLAGERSYEQYF.